The rows below give T cell receptor delta chains drawn from one sample of a study of Vδ1+ human thymocytes. TCRdb fed the multiplex PCR reads into CATT to redo clone calling. This table has about 73,000 delta-chain clones, approximately 37% appearing once. The sample comprised Vdelta1+ gamma-delta thymocytes from the thymus. These receptors originate from a boy in the first two years of life who had congenital heart surgery. CDR3s include the opening cysteine and the closing phenylalanine or tryptophan. Each record gives: D gene, V gene, clone size, J gene, CDR3 protein, CDR3 DNA. D genes are given only for firm matches. Rows may omit the clone size; those that give it use once, few, many or a size class.

>TRDD3|TRDV1|-|TRDJ1
CALGGTPGGYADKLIF
TGTGCTCTTGGGGGAACCCCTGGGGGATACGCCGATAAACTCATCTTT
>TRDD3|TRDV1|-|TRDJ1
CALGEMVLQGIRTDKLIF
TGTGCTCTTGGGGAGATGGTCCTACAGGGGATACGGACCGATAAACTCATCTTT
>TRDD3|TRDV1|few|TRDJ1
CALGVVPSIKLLLGAPDKLIF
TGTGCTCTTGGGGTCGTACCTTCCATCAAGCTTCTACTGGGGGCCCCCGATAAACTCATCTTT
>TRDD3|TRDV1|-|TRDJ1
CALGEPLLISYWGIRDTDKLIF
TGTGCTCTTGGGGAACCTCTCCTAATCTCGTACTGGGGGATACGGGACACCGATAAACTCATCTTT
>-|TRDV1|-|TRDJ1
CALGELHPPAFPKGTGPGKLIF
TGTGCTCTTGGGGAACTTCACCCACCAGCCTTCCCCAAGGGGACAGGGCCCGGTAAACTCATCTTT
>TRDD3|TRDV1|-|TRDJ1
CALGELVRSPPPGGYLYTDKLIF
TGTGCTCTTGGGGAACTCGTAAGGTCCCCTCCCCCTGGGGGATACCTGTACACCGATAAACTCATCTTT
>-|TRDV1|-|TRDJ1
CALGELILRWPGVDKLIF
TGTGCTCTTGGGGAACTAATCCTACGGTGGCCGGGGGTCGATAAACTCATCTTT
>TRDD2|TRDV1|few|TRDJ1
CALGEPSYFGGGQPYTDKLIF
TGTGCTCTTGGGGAACCTTCCTACTTTGGTGGGGGCCAACCGTACACCGATAAACTCATCTTT
>-|TRDV1|few|TRDJ1
CALGEQRTLPDKLIF
TGTGCTCTTGGGGAGCAGCGTACCTTGCCCGATAAACTCATCTTT
>TRDD3|TRDV1|few|TRDJ1
CALGTLPSILGIYTDKLIF
TGTGCTCTTGGGACTCTTCCGTCTATACTGGGGATCTACACCGATAAACTCATCTTT
>-|TRDV1|-|TRDJ1
CALGGLPLYTDKLIF
TGTGCTCTTGGGGGACTCCCCCTCTACACCGATAAACTCATCTTT
>TRDD2|TRDV1|-|TRDJ1
CALGVLPSYVGGTGSDKLIF
TGTGCTCTTGGGGTGTTGCCTTCCTACGTAGGGGGTACAGGGTCCGATAAACTCATCTTT